Sequencing of this T cell receptor beta chain was carried out in a study of blood T cells in healthy people across ages. Findings and limits, study-wide: A greater number of naive CD4+ cells and higher diversity distinguished long-lived donors from aged donors.

In regard to this clonotype: Its target is not known.

Per sample, at least 5 micrograms of total RNA were extracted. Through a sample-barcoded 5' primer and a J-beta primer mix, a second PCR was run for 7 to 11 cycles. A template-switch adaptor that had 12 random nucleotides put a tag on each cDNA molecule. In TCRdb, the 5' RACE reads were re-called with MiXCR into one record per CDR3 protein. This sample carries around 500,000 distinct CDR3 sequences, about 29% of them seen once, and the ten largest clones take approximately 3.6%. This CDR3 has 17 amino acids. Trimming removed 3 bases from V and 1 base from J; junction bases left unmatched: 5. Per the germline V gene, CDR1 is LGHDT and CDR2 is YNNKEL (reference sequence). These records were also assigned to another study, of T cells of mothers and their children. Per that study: At about 1.6 ug per 15 ul, all of the extracted RNA went into cDNA synthesis.

V gene TRBV3-1 combines with J gene TRBJ2-1; TRBD2 matches 11 bases. What was sequenced was blood. The sequence came from a boy under 10 years old in good health. In DNA, the CDR3 is TGTGCCAGCAGCCAGTCACTAGCGGGGGTTTCCTACAATGAGCAGTTCTTC. This codes for CASSQSLAGVSYNEQFF.